Each of the 5 T cell receptor beta chains below was sequenced from the same sample in a study of cytomegalovirus exposure and HLA in healthy donors. Both 60 Vbeta primers and 13 Jbeta primers went into the PCR. Sequencing used immunoSEQ multiplex PCR; TCRdb keeps in-frame clones, though not all of them. Among fewer than 250,000 clones, roughly four fifths were seen once, and the ten largest hold around 3.2%. The sequenced sample was PBMCs. The receptors here all came from a woman in her 30s in good health and CMV-seropositive.

The V gene is TRBV14, the J gene TRBJ2-5, with D perhaps matching TRBD1 (6 bases). The germline V and J ends were trimmed by 3 bases and 1 base, with 12 bases remaining between them. This CDR3 is built from 15 residues. Germline V gene data show CDR1 as SGHDN and CDR2 as FVKESK. The CDR3 DNA reads as TGTGCCAGCAGCCACCCCTCCAGGGGCCAAGAGACCCAGTACTTC. This codes for CASSHPSRGQETQYF. Variable domain in full (rest from reference TRBV14 and TRBJ2-5): EAGVTQFPSHSVIEKGQTVTLRCDPISGHDNLYWYRRVMGKEIKFLLHFVKESKQDESGMPNNRFLAERTGGTYSTLKVQPAELEDSGVYFCASSHPSRGQETQYFGPGTRLLVL.

This clone was observed a single time. V gene TRBV5-4 combines with J gene TRBJ2-2, with 8 bases identical to TRBD1. The CDR3 sequence is 15 residues long. In germline, CDR1 is SGHNT, CDR2 YYREEE (reference sequence). The ends lost 4 bases at V and 3 bases at J; junction bases unmatched: 5. The CDR3 protein is CASSVTGADTGELFF. The CDR3 coding sequence is TGTGCCAGCAGCGTGACAGGGGCCGACACCGGGGAGCTGTTTTTT.

This sequence joins TRBV28 and TRBJ1-1, with TRBD1 matching over 8 bases. The CDR3 totals 14 residues. The ends lost 6 bases at V and 5 bases at J; junction bases unmatched: 8. The germline V gene encodes CDR1 MDHEN and CDR2 SYDVKM. The DNA of the CDR3 is TGTGCCAGCAGCCTACCAGGGGGCTCTACTGAAGCTTTCTTT. Its protein is CASSLPGGSTEAFF.

The rearrangement joins TRBV6-5 to TRBJ1-2, with D possibly being TRBD1 (6 bases). Trimming took 5 bases from V and 7 from J, leaving 14 bases between them. The CDR3 is 13 amino acids. The germline CDR1 and CDR2 sequences are MNHEY and SVGAGI. CDR3 sequence reads: CASSRLGTTGYTF. The CDR3 DNA reads TGTGCCAGCAGTAGACTCGGGACAACTGGCTACACCTTC.

The chain recombines TRBV25-1 with TRBJ2-7; possible D gene TRBD2, 6 bases. Germline V CDR1 and CDR2: MGHDK, SYGVNS. Between the trimmed V and J ends, which lost 4 bases and 3 bases, there was a span of 13 bases. This CDR3 is built from 14 residues. The CDR3 nucleotides are TGTGCCAGCAGTGCTCGGACTACCATCTACGAGCAGTACTTC. Amino acid sequence: CASSARTTIYEQYF.